This T cell receptor (beta chain) is from a study of blood T cell repertoires in COVID-19. About the study: Samples taken during acute and convalescent COVID-19 were collected in the United States, Italy and Spain.

Followed longitudinally, the Seattle patients had been enrolled during active infection. This table comes from immunoSEQ multiplex PCR, and its TCRdb copy is limited to in-frame clones, with some not included. The sample carries 110,000 or so clones, more than 80% recorded once. This CDR3 region has 15 residues. The germline CDR1 and CDR2 sequences are MNHEY and SMNVEV (reference sequence). J gave up 5 bases and V 0 bases, and 4 bases lay outside the gene matches. Sequenced input: peripheral blood. This sequence originates from a woman aged 55-70 years with COVID-19, enrolled during active disease. The chain has TRBV27 and TRBJ2-1; 7 nucleotides align to TRBD2. In DNA form, the CDR3 reads TGTGCCAGCAGTTTATCGGGGGGGGTCAACAATGAGCAGTTCTTC. This translates into CASSLSGGVNNEQFF.